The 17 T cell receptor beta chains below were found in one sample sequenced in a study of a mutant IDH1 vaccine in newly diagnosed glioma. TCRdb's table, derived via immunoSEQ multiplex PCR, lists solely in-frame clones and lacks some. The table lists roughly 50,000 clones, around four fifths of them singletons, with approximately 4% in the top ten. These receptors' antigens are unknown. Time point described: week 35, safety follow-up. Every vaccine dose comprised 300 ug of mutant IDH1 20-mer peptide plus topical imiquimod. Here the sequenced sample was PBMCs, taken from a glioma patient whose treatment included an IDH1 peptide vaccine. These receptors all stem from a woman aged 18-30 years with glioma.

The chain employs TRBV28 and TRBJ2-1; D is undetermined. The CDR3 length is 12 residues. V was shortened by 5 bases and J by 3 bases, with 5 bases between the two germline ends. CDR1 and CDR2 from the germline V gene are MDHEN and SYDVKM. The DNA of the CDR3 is TGTGCCAGCAGTGGTAGCTACAATGAGCAGTTCTTC. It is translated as CASSGSYNEQFF.

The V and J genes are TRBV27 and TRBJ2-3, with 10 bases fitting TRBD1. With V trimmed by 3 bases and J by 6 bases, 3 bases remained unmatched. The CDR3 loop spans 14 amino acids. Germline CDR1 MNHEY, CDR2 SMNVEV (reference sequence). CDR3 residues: CASSFMDRGDTQYF. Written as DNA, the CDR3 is TGTGCCAGCAGTTTTATGGACAGGGGGGATACGCAGTATTTT.

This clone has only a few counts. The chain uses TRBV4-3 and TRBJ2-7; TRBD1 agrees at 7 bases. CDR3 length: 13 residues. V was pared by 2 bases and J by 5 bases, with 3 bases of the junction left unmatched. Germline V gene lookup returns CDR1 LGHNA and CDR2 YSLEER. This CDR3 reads CASSQTGVDEQYF. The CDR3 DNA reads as TGCGCCAGCAGCCAAACAGGGGTCGACGAGCAGTACTTC.

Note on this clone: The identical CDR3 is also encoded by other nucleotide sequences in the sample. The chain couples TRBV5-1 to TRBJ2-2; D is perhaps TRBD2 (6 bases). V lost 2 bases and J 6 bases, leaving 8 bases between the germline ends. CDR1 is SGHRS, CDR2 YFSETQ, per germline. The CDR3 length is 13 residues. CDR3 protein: CASSFGGAGELFF. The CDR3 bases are TGCGCCAGCAGCTTCGGCGGGGCCGGGGAGCTGTTTTTT.

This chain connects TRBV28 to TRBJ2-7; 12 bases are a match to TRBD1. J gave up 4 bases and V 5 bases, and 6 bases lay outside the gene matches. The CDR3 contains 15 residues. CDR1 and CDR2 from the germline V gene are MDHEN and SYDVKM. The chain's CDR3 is CASSLGGQGAYEQYF. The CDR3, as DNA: TGTGCCAGCAGTCTCGGGGGACAGGGGGCGTACGAGCAGTACTTC. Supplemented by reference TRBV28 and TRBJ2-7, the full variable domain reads DVKVTQSSRYLVKRTGEKVFLECVQDMDHENMFWYRQDPGLGLRLIYFSYDVKMKEKGDIPEGYSVSREKKERFSLILESASTNQTSMYLCASSLGGQGAYEQYFGPGTRLTVT.

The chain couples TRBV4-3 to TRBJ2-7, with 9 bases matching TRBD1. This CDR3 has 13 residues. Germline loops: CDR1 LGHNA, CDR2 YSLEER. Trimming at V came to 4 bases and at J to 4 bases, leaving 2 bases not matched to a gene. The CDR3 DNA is TGCGCCAGCAGCCGCGACAGGGGGTACGAGCAGTACTTC. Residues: CASSRDRGYEQYF.

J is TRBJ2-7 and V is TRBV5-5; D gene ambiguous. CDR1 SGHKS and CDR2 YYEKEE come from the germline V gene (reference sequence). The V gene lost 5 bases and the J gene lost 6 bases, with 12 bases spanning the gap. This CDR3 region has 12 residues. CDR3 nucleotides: TGTGCCAGCAGTCGAATAACGGGCGAGCAGTACTTC. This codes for CASSRITGEQYF.

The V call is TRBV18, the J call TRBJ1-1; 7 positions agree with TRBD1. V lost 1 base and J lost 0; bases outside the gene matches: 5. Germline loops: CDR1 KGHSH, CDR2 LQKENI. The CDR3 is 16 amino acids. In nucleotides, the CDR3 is TGTGCCAGCTCACCACAACAGGGGCCTTTGAACACTGAAGCTTTCTTT. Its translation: CASSPQQGPLNTEAFF.

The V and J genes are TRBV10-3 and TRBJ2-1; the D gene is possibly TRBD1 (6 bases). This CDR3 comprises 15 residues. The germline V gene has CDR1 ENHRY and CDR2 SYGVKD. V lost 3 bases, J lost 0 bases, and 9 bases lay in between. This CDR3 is CAISDRDTSYNEQFF. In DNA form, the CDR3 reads TGTGCCATCAGTGACCGGGACACCTCCTACAATGAGCAGTTCTTC.

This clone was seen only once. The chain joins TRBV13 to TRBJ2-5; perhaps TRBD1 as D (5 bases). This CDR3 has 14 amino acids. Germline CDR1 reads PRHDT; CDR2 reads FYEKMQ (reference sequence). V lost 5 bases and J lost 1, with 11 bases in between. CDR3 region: CASSPQGAQETQYF. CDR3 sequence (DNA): TGTGCCAGCAGCCCGCAAGGGGCCCAAGAGACCCAGTACTTC.

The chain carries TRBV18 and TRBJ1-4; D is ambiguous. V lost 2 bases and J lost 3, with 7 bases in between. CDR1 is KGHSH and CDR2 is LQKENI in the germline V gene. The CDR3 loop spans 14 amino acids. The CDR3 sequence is CASSPRASNEKLFF. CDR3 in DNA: TGTGCCAGCTCACCAAGGGCCTCTAATGAAAAACTGTTTTTT.

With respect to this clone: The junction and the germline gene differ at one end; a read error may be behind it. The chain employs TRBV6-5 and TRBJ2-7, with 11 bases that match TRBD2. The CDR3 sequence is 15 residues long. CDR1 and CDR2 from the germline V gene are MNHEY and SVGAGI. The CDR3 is CASSYSLAGVHEQYF. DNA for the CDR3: TGTGCCAGCAGCTACTCACTAGCGGGGGTCCACGAGCAGTACTTC.

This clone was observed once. As DNA, the CDR3 is TGTGCCAGCAGCAAAACAGGGGGGAACACTGAAGCTTTCTTT. Protein sequence: CASSKTGGNTEAFF. This rearrangement joins TRBV5-6 to TRBJ1-1, with 8 bases identical to TRBD1. Germline assignment: CDR1 SGHDT and CDR2 YYEEEE. Trimming removed 4 bases from V and 1 base from J; junction bases left unmatched: 3. The CDR3 spans 14 residues.

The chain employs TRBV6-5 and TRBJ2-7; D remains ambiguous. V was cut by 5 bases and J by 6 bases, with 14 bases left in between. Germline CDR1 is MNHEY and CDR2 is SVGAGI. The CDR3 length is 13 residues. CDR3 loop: CASSPSPKAEQYF. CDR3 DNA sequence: TGTGCCAGCAGTCCGTCGCCTAAAGCCGAGCAGTACTTC.

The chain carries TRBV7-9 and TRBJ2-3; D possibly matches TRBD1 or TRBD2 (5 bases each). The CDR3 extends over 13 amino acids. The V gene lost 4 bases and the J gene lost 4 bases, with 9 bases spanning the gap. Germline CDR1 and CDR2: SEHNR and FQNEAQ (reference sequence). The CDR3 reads CASSSGAPDTQYF. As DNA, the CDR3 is TGTGCCAGCAGCTCCGGGGCTCCAGATACGCAGTATTTT.

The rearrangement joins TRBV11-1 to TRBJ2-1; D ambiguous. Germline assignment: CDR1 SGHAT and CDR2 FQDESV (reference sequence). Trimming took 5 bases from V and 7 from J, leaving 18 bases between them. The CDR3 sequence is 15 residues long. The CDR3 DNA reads TGTGCCAGCAGCAAACGAGACCCTGGGTCGAATGAGCAGTTCTTC. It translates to CASSKRDPGSNEQFF.

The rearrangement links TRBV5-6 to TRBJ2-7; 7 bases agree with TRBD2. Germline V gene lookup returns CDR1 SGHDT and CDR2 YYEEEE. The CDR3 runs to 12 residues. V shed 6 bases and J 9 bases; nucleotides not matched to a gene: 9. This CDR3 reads CASTFTGGGQYF. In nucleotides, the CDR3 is TGTGCCAGCACTTTCACTGGGGGGGGGCAGTACTTC.